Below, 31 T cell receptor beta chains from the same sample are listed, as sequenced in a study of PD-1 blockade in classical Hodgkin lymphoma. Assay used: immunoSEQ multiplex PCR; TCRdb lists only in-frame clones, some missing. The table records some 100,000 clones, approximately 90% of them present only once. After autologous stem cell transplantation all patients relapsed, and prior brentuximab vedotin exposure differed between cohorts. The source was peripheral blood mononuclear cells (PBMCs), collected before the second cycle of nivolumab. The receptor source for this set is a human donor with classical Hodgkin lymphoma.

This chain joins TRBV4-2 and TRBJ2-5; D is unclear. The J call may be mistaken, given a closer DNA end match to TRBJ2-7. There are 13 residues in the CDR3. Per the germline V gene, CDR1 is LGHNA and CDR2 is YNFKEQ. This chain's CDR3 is CASSQEWGYEQYF. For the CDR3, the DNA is TGTGCCAGCAGCCAAGAGTGGGGCTACGAGCAGTACTTC.

CDR3 protein: CATSRGSGGAAYEQFF. CDR3 nucleotides: TGTGCCACCAGCAGAGGGAGCGGGGGGGCCGCTTATGAGCAGTTCTTC. The V gene is TRBV15, the J gene TRBJ2-1, with TRBD2 identical over 10 bases. V lost 1 base, J lost 8 bases, and 8 bases stayed unmatched. This CDR3 is built from 16 residues. Germline CDR1 is LNHNV and CDR2 is YYDKDF (reference sequence).

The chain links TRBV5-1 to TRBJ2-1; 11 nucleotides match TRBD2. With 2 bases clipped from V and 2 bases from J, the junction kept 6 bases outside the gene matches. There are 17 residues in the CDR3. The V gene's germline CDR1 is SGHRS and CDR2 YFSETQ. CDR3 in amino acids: CASSFSLAGGTYNEQFF. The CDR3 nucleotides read TGCGCCAGCAGCTTTTCCCTAGCGGGGGGTACCTACAATGAGCAGTTCTTC.

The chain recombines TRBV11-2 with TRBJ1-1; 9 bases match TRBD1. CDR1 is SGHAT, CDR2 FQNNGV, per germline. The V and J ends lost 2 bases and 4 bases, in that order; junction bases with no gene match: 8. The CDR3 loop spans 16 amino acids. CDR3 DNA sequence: TGTGCCAGCAGCTTAATCCCAACAGGGGGCGTCACTGAAGCTTTCTTT. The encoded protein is CASSLIPTGGVTEAFF.

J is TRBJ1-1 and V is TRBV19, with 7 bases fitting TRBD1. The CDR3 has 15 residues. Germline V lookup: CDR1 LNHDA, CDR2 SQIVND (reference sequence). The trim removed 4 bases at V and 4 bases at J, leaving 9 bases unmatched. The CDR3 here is CASSNLGGASTEAFF. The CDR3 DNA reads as TGTGCCAGTAGTAATTTAGGGGGCGCGAGCACTGAAGCTTTCTTT. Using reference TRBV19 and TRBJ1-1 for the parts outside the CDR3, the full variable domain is DGGITQSPKYLFRKEGQNVTLSCEQNLNHDAMYWYRQDPGQGLRLIYYSQIVNDFQKGDIAEGYSVSREKKESFPLTVTSAQKNPTAFYLCASSNLGGASTEAFFGQGTRLTVV.

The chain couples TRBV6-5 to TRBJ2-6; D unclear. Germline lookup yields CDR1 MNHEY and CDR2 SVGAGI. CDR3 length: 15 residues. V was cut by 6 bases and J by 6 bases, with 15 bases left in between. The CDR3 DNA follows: TGTGCCAGCAGCCACCGACTGTCAGCGGCCAACGTCCTGACTTTC. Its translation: CASSHRLSAANVLTF.

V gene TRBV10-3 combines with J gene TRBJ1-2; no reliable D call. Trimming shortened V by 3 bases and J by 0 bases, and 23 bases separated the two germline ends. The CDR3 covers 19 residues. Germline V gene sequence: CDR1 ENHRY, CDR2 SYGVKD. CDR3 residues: CAISDLVTWRVSSNYGYTF. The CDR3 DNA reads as TGTGCCATCAGTGATTTGGTTACGTGGAGGGTCTCTTCTAACTATGGCTACACCTTC.

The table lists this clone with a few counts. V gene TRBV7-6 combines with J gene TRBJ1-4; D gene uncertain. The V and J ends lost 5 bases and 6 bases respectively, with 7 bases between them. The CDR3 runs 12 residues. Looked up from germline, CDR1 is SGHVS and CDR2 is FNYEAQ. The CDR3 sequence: CASSTTYEKLFF. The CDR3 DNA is TGTGCCAGCAGCACCACTTATGAAAAACTGTTTTTT.

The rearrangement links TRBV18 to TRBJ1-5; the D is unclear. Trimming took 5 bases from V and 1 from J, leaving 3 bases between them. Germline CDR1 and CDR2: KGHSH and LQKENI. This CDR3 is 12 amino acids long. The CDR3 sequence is CASSDSNQPQHF. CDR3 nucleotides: TGTGCCAGCTCAGACAGCAATCAGCCCCAGCATTTT.

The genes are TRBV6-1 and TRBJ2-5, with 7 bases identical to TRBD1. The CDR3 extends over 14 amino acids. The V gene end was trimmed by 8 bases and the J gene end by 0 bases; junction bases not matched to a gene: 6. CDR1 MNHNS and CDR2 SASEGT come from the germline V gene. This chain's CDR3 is CASEGGRYQETQYF. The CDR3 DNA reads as TGTGCCAGCGAAGGGGGCCGGTACCAAGAGACCCAGTACTTC.

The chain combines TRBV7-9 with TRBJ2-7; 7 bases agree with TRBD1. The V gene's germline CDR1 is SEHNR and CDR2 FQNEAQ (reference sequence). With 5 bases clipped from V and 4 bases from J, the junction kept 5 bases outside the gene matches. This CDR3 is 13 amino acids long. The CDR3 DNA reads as TGTGCCAGCAGCAACCGACAGGGTTACGAGCAGTACTTC. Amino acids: CASSNRQGYEQYF.

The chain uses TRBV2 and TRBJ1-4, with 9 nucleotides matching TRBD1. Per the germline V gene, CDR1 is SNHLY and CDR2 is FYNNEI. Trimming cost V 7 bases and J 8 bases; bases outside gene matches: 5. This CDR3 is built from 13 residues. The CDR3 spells CASTLDRGEKLFF. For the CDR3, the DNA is TGTGCCAGCACTTTGGACAGGGGAGAAAAACTGTTTTTT.

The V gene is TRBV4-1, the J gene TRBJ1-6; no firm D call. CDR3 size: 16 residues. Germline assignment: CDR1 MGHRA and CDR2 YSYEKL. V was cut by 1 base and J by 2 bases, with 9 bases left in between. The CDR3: CASSQVSTAYNSPLHF. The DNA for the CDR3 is TGCGCCAGCAGCCAAGTGTCGACTGCCTATAATTCACCCCTCCACTTT.

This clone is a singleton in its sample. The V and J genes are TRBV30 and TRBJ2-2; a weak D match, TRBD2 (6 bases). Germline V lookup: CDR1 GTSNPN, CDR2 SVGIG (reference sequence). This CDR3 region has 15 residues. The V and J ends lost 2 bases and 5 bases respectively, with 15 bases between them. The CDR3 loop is CAWSSGTLGTGELFF. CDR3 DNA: TGTGCCTGGAGTTCCGGGACTCTTGGGACCGGGGAGCTGTTTTTT.

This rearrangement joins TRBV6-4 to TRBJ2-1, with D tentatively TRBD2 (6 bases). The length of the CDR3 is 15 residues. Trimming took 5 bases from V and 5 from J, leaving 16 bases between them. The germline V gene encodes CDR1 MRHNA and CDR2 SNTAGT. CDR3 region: CASSLHVGGNNEQFF. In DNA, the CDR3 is TGTGCCAGCAGTCTACATGTGGGCGGGAACAATGAGCAGTTCTTC.

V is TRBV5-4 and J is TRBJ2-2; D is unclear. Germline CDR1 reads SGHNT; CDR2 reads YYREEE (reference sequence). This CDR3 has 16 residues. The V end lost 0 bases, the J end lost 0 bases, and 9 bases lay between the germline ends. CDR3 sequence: CASSLGRNSNTGELFF. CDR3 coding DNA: TGTGCCAGCAGCTTGGGACGTAACTCGAACACCGGGGAGCTGTTTTTT.

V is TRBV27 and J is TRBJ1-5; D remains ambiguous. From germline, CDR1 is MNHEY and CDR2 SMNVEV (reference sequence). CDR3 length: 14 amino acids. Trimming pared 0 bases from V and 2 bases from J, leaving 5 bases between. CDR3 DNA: TGTGCCAGCAGTTTATCCCCGGGCAATCAGCCCCAGCATTTT. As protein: CASSLSPGNQPQHF.

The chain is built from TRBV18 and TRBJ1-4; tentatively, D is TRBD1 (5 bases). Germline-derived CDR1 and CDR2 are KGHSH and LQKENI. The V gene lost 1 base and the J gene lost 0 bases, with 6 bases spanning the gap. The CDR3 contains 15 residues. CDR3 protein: CASSPHRTTNEKLFF. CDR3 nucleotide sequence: TGTGCCAGCTCACCACACAGGACAACTAATGAAAAACTGTTTTTT. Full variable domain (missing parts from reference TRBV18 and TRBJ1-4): NAGVMQNPRHLVRRRGQEARLRCSPMKGHSHVYWYRQLPEEGLKFMVYLQKENIIDESGMPKERFSAEFPKEGPSILRIQQVVRGDSAAYFCASSPHRTTNEKLFFGSGTQLSVL.

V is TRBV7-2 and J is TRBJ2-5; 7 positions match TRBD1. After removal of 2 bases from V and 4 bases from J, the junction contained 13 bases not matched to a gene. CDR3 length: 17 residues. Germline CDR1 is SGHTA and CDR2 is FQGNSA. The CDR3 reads CASSLPLVGTVRETQYF. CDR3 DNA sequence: TGTGCCAGCAGCTTACCCTTGGTGGGGACAGTCCGAGAGACCCAGTACTTC.

CDR3 sequence reads: CASSSLGQRDFFVADTQYF. DNA of the CDR3: TGTGCCAGCAGTTCTCTGGGACAACGGGACTTCTTTGTGGCAGATACGCAGTATTTT. J is TRBJ2-3 and V is TRBV27, with D perhaps given as TRBD1 or TRBD2 (6 bases each). Per the germline V gene, CDR1 is MNHEY and CDR2 is SMNVEV (reference sequence). V was clipped by 4 bases and J by 4 bases, with 27 bases between them. This CDR3 contains 19 residues.

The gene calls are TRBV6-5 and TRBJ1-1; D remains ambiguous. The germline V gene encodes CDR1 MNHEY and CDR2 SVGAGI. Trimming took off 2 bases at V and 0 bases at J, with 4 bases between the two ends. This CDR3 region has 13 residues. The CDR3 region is CASSYGMNTEAFF. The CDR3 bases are TGTGCCAGCAGTTACGGCATGAACACTGAAGCTTTCTTT.

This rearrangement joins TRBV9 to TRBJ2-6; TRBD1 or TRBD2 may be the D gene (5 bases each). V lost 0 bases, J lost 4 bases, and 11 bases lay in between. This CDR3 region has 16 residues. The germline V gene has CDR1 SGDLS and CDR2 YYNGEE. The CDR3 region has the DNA TGTGCCAGCAGCGTAGCTTTCGGGACCGGGGCCAACGTCCTGACTTTC. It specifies CASSVAFGTGANVLTF.

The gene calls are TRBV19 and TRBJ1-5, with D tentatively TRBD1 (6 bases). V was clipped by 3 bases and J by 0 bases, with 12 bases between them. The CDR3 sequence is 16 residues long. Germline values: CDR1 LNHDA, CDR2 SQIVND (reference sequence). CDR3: CASSMLGGYSNQPQHF. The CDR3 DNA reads TGTGCCAGTAGTATGTTAGGGGGATATAGCAATCAGCCCCAGCATTTT.

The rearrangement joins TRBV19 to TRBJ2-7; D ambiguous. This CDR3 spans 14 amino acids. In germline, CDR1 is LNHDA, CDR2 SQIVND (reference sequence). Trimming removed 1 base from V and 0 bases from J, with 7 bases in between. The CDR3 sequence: CASSIAKGSYEQYF. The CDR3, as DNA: TGTGCCAGTAGTATAGCGAAGGGCTCCTACGAGCAGTACTTC.

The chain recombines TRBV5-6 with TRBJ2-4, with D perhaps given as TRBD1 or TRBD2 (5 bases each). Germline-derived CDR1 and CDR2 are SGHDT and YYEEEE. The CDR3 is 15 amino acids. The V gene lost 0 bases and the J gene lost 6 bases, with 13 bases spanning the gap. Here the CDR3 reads CASSLARGAGNIQYF. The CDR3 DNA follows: TGTGCCAGCAGCTTGGCTCGAGGGGCGGGAAACATTCAGTACTTC.

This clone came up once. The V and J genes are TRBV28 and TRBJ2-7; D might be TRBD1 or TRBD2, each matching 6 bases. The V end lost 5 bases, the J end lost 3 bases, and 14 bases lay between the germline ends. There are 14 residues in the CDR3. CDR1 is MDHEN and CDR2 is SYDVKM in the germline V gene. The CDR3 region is CASSVLGGLYEQYF. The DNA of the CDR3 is TGTGCCAGCAGTGTGTTAGGGGGGCTCTACGAGCAGTACTTC. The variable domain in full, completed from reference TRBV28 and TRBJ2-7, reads DVKVTQSSRYLVKRTGEKVFLECVQDMDHENMFWYRQDPGLGLRLIYFSYDVKMKEKGDIPEGYSVSREKKERFSLILESASTNQTSMYLCASSVLGGLYEQYFGPGTRLTVT.

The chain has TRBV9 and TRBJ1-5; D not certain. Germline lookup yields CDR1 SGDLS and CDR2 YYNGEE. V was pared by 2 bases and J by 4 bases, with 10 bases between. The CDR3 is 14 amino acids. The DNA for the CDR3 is TGTGCCAGCAGCGTTTCAGGCGAAAATCAGCCCCAGCATTTT. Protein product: CASSVSGENQPQHF. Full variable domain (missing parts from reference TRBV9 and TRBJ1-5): DSGVTQTPKHLITATGQRVTLRCSPRSGDLSVYWYQQSLDQGLQFLIQYYNGEERAKGNILERFSAQQFPDLHSELNLSSLELGDSALYFCASSVSGENQPQHFGDGTRLSIL.

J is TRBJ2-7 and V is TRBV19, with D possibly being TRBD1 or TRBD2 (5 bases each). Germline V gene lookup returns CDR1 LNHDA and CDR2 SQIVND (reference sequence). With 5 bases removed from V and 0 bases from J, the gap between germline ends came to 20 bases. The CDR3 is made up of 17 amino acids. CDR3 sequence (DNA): TGTGCCAGTAGTTTCGGGGCCCTTGCAACGAGCTCCTACGAGCAGTACTTC. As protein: CASSFGALATSSYEQYF.

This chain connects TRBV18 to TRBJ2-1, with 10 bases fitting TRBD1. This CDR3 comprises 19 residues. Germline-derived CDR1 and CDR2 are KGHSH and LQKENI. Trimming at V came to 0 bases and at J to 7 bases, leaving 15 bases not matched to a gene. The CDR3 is CASSPPALLGQGRRNEQFF. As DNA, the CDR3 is TGTGCCAGCTCACCACCAGCTCTACTGGGACAGGGGAGGAGGAATGAGCAGTTCTTC.

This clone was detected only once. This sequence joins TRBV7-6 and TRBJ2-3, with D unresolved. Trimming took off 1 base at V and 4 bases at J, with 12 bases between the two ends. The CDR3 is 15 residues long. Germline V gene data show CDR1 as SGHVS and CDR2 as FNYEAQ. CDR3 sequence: CASSLGAGVSDTQYF. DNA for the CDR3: TGTGCCAGCAGCTTAGGTGCAGGTGTGTCAGATACGCAGTATTTT.

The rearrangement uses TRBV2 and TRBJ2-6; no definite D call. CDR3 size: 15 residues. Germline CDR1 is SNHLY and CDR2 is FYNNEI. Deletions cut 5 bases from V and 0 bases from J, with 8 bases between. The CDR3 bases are TGTGCCAGCAGTTTTACAGTCTCTGGGGCCAACGTCCTGACTTTC. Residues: CASSFTVSGANVLTF.